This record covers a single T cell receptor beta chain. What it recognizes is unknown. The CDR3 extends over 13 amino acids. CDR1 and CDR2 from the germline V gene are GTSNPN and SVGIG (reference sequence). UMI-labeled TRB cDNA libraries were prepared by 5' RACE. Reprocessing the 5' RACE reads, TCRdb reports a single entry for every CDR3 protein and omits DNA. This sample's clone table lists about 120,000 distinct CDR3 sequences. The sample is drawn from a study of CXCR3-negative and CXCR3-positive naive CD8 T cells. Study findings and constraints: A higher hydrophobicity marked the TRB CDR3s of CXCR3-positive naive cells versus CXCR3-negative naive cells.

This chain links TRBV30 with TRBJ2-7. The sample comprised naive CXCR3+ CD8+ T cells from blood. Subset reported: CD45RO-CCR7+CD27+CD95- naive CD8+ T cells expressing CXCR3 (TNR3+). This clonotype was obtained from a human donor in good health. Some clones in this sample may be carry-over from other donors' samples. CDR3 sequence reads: CAWDNVRFYEQYF.